These 18 T cell receptor beta chains came from one sample sequenced in a study of blood T cells in healthy people across ages (dated by TCRdb to between 2015 and 2017). To prepare the library, 5' RACE was applied. Sequenced on an Illumina HiSeq 2500. The second PCR ran for about 7 to 11 cycles and used a J-beta primer mix along with a sample-barcoded 5' primer. TCRdb itself trimmed the public reads at Q25 with fastp, ran MiXCR and retained productive beta chains. Records with the same CDR3 protein are collapsed into one entry carrying the most frequent genes and DNA. For this sample there are hundreds of thousands of distinct CDR3 sequences; around 45% appear just once. Roughly a third of the sample is held by the ten biggest clonotypes. Sequencing was done on a sample of blood. All receptors come from a woman aged 55-69 years in good health.

This chain links TRBV4-2 with TRBJ1-4; D unresolved. Per the germline V gene, CDR1 is LGHNA and CDR2 is YNFKEQ. Trimming stripped 1 base from V and 6 bases from J, with 15 bases between. This CDR3 has 16 residues. The CDR3 nucleotides are TGTGCCAGCAGCCAAGGGGAAGGCGTCAAGGATGAAAAACTGTTTTTT. This gives the protein CASSQGEGVKDEKLFF.

The table lists this clonotype with a few counts. The V gene is TRBV27, the J gene TRBJ1-2, with D possibly being TRBD1 (5 bases). Germline assignment: CDR1 MNHEY and CDR2 SMNVEV (reference sequence). This CDR3 region has 14 residues. The germline V and J ends were trimmed by 0 bases and 6 bases, with 11 bases remaining between them. This CDR3 is CASSLSGRTHGYTF. DNA for the CDR3: TGTGCCAGCAGTTTATCTGGGAGGACACATGGCTACACCTTC.

CDR3 region: CSAKLARGQNIQYF. The CDR3 DNA is TGCAGTGCCAAACTCGCCAGGGGGCAAAACATTCAGTACTTC. V gene TRBV20-1 combines with J gene TRBJ2-4; 8 positions match TRBD1. Germline CDR1 DFQATT, CDR2 SNEGSKA (reference sequence). V shed 6 bases, J shed 5 bases, and the junction held 9 bases outside the gene matches. CDR3 length equals 14 residues.

The chain uses TRBV7-2 and TRBJ2-1; unclear D gene. The CDR3 contains 14 residues. Trimming took off 4 bases at V and 4 bases at J, with 11 bases between the two ends. Germline loops: CDR1 SGHTA, CDR2 FQGNSA. The CDR3 nucleotides read TGTGCCAGCAGCTCCCGACCACAGTACAATGAGCAGTTCTTC. It is translated as CASSSRPQYNEQFF.

The V and J genes are TRBV28 and TRBJ1-2, with D hard to call. This CDR3 has 12 residues. Trimming pared 2 bases from V and 7 bases from J, leaving 8 bases between. CDR1 and CDR2 (germline): MDHEN, SYDVKM. In DNA form, the CDR3 reads TGTGCCAGCAGTTTAGGGGAGCGTGGCTACACCTTC. Translation gives CASSLGERGYTF.

A few counts support this clonotype. The V call is TRBV20-1, the J call TRBJ2-1; 8 bases align to TRBD2. The CDR3 extends over 15 amino acids. The germline CDR1 and CDR2 sequences are DFQATT and SNEGSKA (reference sequence). V was clipped by 1 base and J by 7 bases; unmatched bases: 9. The CDR3 spells CSARADGRADNEQFF. The CDR3, as DNA: TGCAGTGCTAGAGCGGACGGGAGGGCCGATAATGAGCAGTTCTTC.

This chain links TRBV29-1 with TRBJ1-2; a possible D gene is TRBD1 (5 bases). There are 11 residues in the CDR3. Between the trimmed V and J ends, which lost 4 bases and 7 bases, there was a span of 10 bases. The V gene's germline CDR1 is SQVTM and CDR2 ANQGSEA. CDR3 DNA sequence: TGCAGCGTTGGCGGGGGAATTGGCTACACCTTC. Translation gives CSVGGGIGYTF.

In its sample, this clonotype was seen a few times. V and J are TRBV15 and TRBJ1-6, with D unresolved. Trimming pared 0 bases from V and 4 bases from J, leaving 7 bases between. Germline V gene sequence: CDR1 LNHNV, CDR2 YYDKDF (reference sequence). The CDR3 is made up of 15 amino acids. The CDR3 region has the DNA TGTGCCACCAGCAGAGATCTTGGATATAATTCACCCCTCCACTTT. Its translation: CATSRDLGYNSPLHF.

The rearrangement links TRBV12-3 or TRBV12-4 to TRBJ2-5; possible D gene TRBD1, 6 bases. The CDR3 sequence is 13 residues long. Trimming removed 5 bases from V and 5 bases from J, with 12 bases in between. CDR3 in amino acids: CASSPYQGETQYF. CDR3 sequence (DNA): TGTGCCAGCAGTCCCTACCAGGGGGAGACCCAGTACTTC.

A remark on this clonotype: Compared with germline, one end of the junction differs, possibly owing to a read error. In DNA form, the CDR3 reads TGTGCCGGCAGATGGACAGGGGAAAACATTCAGTACTTC. Encoded protein: CAGRWTGENIQYF. The chain couples TRBV11-2 to TRBJ2-5; 9 bases are shared with TRBD1. The last part of the DNA fits TRBJ2-4 better; the J call may be wrong. CDR3 size: 13 residues. Per germline, CDR1 SGHAT and CDR2 FQNNGV.

This clonotype was seen more than once but under ten times. This sequence joins TRBV20-1 and TRBJ2-7, with TRBD1 identical over 7 bases. Trimming removed 4 bases from V and 7 bases from J; junction bases left unmatched: 13. The CDR3 runs 14 residues. Per germline, CDR1 DFQATT and CDR2 SNEGSKA (reference sequence). The CDR3 loop reads CSAILTGAVFEQYF. The CDR3 DNA reads as TGCAGTGCTATTCTAACAGGGGCCGTTTTTGAGCAGTACTTC.

J is TRBJ2-3 and V is TRBV10-3, with D possibly being TRBD1 (6 bases). V was cut by 6 bases and J by 1 base, with 11 bases left in between. From germline, CDR1 is ENHRY and CDR2 SYGVKD. CDR3 size: 14 residues. The CDR3 bases are TGTGCCATCAGCCACAGGGTCGGCACAGATACGCAGTATTTT. It specifies CAISHRVGTDTQYF.

CDR3 bases: TGTGCCAGCAGTAGAGGGACTAGCGGGAACAATGAGCAGTTCTTC. Encoded protein: CASSRGTSGNNEQFF. The chain has TRBV27 and TRBJ2-1, with 13 bases fitting TRBD2. The length of the CDR3 is 15 residues. Germline V gene data show CDR1 as MNHEY and CDR2 as SMNVEV (reference sequence). Trimming took 5 bases from V and 5 from J; bases not matched to a gene: 3.

This clonotype was counted a few times. The V call is TRBV29-1, the J call TRBJ2-1, with TRBD1 identical over 8 bases. CDR3 length: 12 residues. Losses at the gene ends were 7 bases for V and 7 bases for J; bases not matched to a gene: 6. Per the germline V gene, CDR1 is SQVTM and CDR2 is ANQGSEA. Written as DNA, the CDR3 is TGCAGCGGGAGGACAGGGTATAATGAGCAGTTCTTC. It encodes CSGRTGYNEQFF.

This clonotype has just a few counts. CDR3 sequence: CATSTTGYEQYF. The CDR3 bases are TGTGCCACCAGCACAACGGGCTACGAGCAGTACTTC. V usage is TRBV15 and J usage is TRBJ2-7; D uncertain. The CDR3 consists of 12 residues. Germline V lookup: CDR1 LNHNV, CDR2 YYDKDF (reference sequence). Trimming took off 4 bases at V and 3 bases at J, with 7 bases between the two ends.

J is TRBJ2-6 and V is TRBV6-2 or TRBV6-3, with 7 bases fitting TRBD2. V lost 0 bases, J lost 0 bases, and 11 bases stayed unmatched. This CDR3 contains 20 residues. CDR1 and CDR2 from the germline V gene are MNHEY and SVGEGT. The DNA for the CDR3 is TGTGCCAGCAGTTACTCGAGGCTGGGAGGGGCGCTCTCTGGGGCCAACGTCCTGACTTTC. Its protein is CASSYSRLGGALSGANVLTF.

This clonotype came up once. The V call is TRBV4-2, the J call TRBJ1-1; 8 positions match TRBD1. The CDR3 extends over 14 amino acids. V was clipped by 4 bases and J by 4 bases; unmatched bases: 5. Germline CDR1 reads LGHNA; CDR2 reads YNFKEQ. CDR3 bases: TGTGCCAGCAGCCTACCTACAGGGGGCACTGAAGCTTTCTTT. This sequence encodes CASSLPTGGTEAFF.

This clonotype has a handful of counts. The CDR3 reads CASSSSGKEGTQYF. In DNA, the CDR3 is TGTGCCAGCAGCTCTAGCGGGAAGGAGGGTACGCAGTATTTT. The chain couples TRBV11-2 to TRBJ2-3; TRBD2 aligns across 9 bases. The CDR3 runs 14 residues. V dropped 4 bases and J dropped 8; count of bases not matched to a gene: 7. Germline loops: CDR1 SGHAT, CDR2 FQNNGV.